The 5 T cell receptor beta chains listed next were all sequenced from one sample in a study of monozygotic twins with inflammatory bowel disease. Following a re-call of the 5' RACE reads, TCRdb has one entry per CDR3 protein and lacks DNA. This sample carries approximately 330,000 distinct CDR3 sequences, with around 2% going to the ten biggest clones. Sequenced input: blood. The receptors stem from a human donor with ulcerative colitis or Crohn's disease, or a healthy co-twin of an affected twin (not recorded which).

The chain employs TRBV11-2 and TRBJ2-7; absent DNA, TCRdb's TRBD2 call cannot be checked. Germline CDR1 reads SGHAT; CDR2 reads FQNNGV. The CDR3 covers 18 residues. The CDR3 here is CASSNLRTSGRDPYEQYF.

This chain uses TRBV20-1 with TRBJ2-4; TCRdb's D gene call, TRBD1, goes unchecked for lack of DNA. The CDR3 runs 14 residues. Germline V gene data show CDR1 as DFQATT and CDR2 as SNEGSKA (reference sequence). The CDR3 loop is CSADSGTRKNIQYF.

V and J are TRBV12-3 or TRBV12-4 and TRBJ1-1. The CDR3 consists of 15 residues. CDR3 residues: CASSSQRTTNTEAFF.

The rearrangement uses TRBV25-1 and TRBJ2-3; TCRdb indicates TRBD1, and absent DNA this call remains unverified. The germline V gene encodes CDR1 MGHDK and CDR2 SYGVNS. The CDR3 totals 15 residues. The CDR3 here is CASRRTGQGADTQYF.

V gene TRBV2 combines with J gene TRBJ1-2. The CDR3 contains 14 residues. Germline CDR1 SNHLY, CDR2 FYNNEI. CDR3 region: CASSEVSARYGYTF.